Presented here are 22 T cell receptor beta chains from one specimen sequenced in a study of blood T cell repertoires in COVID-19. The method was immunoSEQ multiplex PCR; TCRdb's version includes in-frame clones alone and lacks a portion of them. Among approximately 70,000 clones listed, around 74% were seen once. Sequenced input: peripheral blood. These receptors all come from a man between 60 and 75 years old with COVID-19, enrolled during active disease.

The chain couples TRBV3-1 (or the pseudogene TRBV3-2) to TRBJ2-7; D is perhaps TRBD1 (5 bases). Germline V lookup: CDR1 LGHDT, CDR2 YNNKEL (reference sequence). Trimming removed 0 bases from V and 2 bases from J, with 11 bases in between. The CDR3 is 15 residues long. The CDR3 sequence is CASSQDWTPTYEQYF. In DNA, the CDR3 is TGTGCCAGCAGCCAAGATTGGACACCCACCTACGAGCAGTACTTC.

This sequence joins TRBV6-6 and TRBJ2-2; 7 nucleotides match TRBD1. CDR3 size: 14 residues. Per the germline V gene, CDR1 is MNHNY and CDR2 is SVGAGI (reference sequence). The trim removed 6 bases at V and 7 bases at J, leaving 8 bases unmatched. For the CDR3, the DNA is TGTGCCAGCAGCGCCCGTGGGGACAGCGGGGAGCTGTTTTTT. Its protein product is CASSARGDSGELFF.

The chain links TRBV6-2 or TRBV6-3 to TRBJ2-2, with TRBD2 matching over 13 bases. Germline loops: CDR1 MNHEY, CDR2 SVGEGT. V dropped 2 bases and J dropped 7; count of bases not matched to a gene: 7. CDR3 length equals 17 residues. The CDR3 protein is CASSYRGTSGANGELFF. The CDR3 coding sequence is TGTGCCAGCAGTTACAGGGGGACTAGCGGGGCAAACGGGGAGCTGTTTTTT.

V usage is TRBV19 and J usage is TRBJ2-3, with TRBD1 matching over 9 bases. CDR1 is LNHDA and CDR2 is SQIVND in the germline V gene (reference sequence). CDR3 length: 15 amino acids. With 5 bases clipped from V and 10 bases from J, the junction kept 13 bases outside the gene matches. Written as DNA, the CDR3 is TGTGCCAGTAGTGCATACAGGGGGCCGGTTGATCCGCAGTATTTT. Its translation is CASSAYRGPVDPQYF.

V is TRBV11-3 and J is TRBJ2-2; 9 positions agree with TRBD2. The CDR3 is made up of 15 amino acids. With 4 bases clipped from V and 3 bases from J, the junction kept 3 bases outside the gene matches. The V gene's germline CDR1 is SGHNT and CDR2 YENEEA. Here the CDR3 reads CASSSRLADTGELFF. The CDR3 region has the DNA TGTGCCAGCAGCTCAAGACTAGCGGACACCGGGGAGCTGTTTTTT.

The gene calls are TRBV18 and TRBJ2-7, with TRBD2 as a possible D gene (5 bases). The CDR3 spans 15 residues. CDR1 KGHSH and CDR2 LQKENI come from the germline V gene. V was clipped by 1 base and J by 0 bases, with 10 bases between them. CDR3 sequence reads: CASSPLAGSSYEQYF. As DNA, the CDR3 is TGTGCCAGCTCACCACTCGCGGGTAGCTCCTACGAGCAGTACTTC.

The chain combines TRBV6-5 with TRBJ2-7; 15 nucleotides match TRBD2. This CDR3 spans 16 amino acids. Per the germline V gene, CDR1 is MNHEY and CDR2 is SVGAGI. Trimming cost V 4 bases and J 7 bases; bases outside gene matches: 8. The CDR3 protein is CASSSRTSGRGGEQYF. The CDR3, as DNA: TGTGCCAGCAGTTCCAGGACTAGCGGGAGGGGAGGGGAGCAGTACTTC.

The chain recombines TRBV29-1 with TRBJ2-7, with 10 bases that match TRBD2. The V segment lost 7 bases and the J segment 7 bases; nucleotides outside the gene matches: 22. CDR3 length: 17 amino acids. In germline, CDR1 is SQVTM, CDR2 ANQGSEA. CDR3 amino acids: CSAQAGGSSFYVREQYF. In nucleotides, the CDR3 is TGCAGCGCACAAGCGGGAGGGAGCTCTTTTTACGTTCGGGAGCAGTACTTC.

The CDR3 DNA reads as TGTGCCAGCAGCAACCAGGGGCGGAACACAGATACGCAGTATTTT. Amino acid sequence: CASSNQGRNTDTQYF. This sequence joins TRBV11-3 and TRBJ2-3, with D possibly matching TRBD1 (6 bases). The CDR3 extends over 15 amino acids. CDR1 and CDR2 from the germline V gene are SGHNT and YENEEA. Between the trimmed V and J ends, which lost 5 bases and 2 bases, there was a span of 14 bases. The full variable domain, its missing parts supplied by reference TRBV11-3 and TRBJ2-3, is EAGVVQSPRYKIIEKKQPVAFWCNPISGHNTLYWYLQNLGQGPELLIRYENEEAVDDSQLPKDRFSAERLKGVDSTLKIQPAELGDSAVYLCASSNQGRNTDTQYFGPGTRLTVL.

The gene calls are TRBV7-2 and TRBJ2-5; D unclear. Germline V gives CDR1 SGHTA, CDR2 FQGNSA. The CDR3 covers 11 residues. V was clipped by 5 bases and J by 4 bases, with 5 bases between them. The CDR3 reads CASSQSETQYF. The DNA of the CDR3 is TGTGCCAGCAGCCAGTCAGAGACCCAGTACTTC.

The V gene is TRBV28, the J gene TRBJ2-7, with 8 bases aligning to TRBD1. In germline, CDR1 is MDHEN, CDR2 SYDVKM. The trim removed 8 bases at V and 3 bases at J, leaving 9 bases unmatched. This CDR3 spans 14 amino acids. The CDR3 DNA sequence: TGTGCCAGCGTCCGGGACAGGAATTTCTACGAGCAGTACTTC. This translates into CASVRDRNFYEQYF.

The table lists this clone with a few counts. CDR3 in amino acids: CASSQVAVVGSTQYF. The CDR3 DNA reads TGTGCCAGCAGCCAAGTAGCCGTCGTCGGTAGTACGCAGTATTTT. The chain combines TRBV4-2 with TRBJ2-3; D is undetermined. V was pared by 1 base and J by 8 bases, with 16 bases between. The CDR3 spans 15 residues. Germline CDR1 LGHNA, CDR2 YNFKEQ.

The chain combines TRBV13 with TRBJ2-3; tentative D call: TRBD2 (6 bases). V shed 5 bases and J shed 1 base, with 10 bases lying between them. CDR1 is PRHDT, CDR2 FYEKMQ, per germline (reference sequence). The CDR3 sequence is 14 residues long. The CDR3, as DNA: TGTGCCAGCAGCCGATTAGCGGGCACAGATACGCAGTATTTT. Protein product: CASSRLAGTDTQYF.

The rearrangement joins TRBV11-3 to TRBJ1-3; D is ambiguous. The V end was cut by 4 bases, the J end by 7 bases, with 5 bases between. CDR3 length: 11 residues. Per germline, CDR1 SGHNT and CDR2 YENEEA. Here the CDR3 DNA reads TGTGCCAGCAGCTCTATCAACACCATATATTTT. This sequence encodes CASSSINTIYF.

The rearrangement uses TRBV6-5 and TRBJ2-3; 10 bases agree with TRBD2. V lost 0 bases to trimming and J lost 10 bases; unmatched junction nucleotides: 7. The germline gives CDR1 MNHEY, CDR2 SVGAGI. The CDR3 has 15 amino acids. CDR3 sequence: CASSYSSSGRVAQYF. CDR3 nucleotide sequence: TGTGCCAGCAGTTACTCGAGCAGCGGGAGGGTTGCGCAGTATTTT.

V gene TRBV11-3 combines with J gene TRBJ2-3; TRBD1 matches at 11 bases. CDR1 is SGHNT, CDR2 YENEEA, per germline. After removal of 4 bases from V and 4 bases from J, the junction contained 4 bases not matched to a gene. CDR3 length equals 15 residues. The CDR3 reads CASSSPGQGADTQYF. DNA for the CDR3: TGTGCCAGCAGCTCTCCGGGACAGGGGGCAGATACGCAGTATTTT.

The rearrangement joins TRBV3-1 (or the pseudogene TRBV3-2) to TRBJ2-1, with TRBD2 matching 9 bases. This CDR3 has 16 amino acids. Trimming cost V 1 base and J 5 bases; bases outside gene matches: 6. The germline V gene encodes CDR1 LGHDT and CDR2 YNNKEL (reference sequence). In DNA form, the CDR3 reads TGTGCCAGCAGCCAAGCTTATAGCGGGGGTAACAATGAGCAGTTCTTC. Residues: CASSQAYSGGNNEQFF.

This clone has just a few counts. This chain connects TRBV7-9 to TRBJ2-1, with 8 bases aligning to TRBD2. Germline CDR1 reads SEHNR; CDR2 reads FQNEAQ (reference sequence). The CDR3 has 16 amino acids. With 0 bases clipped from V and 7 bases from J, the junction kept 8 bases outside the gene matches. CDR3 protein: CASSLAGREGLNEQFF. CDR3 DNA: TGTGCCAGCAGCTTAGCTGGTCGGGAGGGTTTGAATGAGCAGTTCTTC. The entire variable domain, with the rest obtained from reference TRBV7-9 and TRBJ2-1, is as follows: DTGVSQNPRHKITKRGQNVTFRCDPISEHNRLYWYRQTLGQGPEFLTYFQNEAQLEKSRLLSDRFSAERPKGSFSTLEIQRTEQGDSAMYLCASSLAGREGLNEQFFGPGTRLTVL.

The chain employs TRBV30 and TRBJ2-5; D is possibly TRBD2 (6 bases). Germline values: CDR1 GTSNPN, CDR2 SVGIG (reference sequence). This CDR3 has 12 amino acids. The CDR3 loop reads CARGSLQETQYF. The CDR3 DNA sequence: TGTGCTCGGGGGTCTCTCCAAGAGACCCAGTACTTC.

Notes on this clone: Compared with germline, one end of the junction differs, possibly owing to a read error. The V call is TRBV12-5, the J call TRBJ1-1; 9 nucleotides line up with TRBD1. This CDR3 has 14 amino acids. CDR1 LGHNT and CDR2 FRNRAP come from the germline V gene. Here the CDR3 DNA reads TGTGCTAGTGCTTTGGGGACAGGGAGAACTGAAGCTTTCTTT. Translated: CASALGTGRTEAFF.

The CDR3 loop is CASSQTSGGVNEQFF. CDR3 coding DNA: TGTGCCAGCAGCCAGACTAGCGGGGGGGTTAATGAGCAGTTCTTC. The chain recombines TRBV4-2 with TRBJ2-1, with 14 bases aligning to TRBD2. Per the germline V gene, CDR1 is LGHNA and CDR2 is YNFKEQ. CDR3 length: 15 amino acids. V trimming: 3 bases; J trimming: 7 bases; junction bases outside the gene matches: 2.

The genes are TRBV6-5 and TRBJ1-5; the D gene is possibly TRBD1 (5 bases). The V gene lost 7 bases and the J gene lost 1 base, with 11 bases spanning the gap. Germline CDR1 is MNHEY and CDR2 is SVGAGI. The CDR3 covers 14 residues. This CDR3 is CASTWQGSNQPQHF. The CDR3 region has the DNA TGTGCCAGCACTTGGCAGGGAAGCAATCAGCCCCAGCATTTT.